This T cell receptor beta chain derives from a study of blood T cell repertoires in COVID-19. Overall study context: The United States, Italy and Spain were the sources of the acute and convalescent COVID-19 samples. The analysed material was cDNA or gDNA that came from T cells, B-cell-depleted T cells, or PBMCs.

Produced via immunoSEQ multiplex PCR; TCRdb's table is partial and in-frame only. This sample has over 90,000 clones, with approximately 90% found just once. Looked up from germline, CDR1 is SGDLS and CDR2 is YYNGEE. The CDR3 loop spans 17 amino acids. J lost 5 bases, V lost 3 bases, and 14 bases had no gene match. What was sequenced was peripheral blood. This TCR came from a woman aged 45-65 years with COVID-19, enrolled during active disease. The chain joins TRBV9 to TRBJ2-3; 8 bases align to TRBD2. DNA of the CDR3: TGTGCCAGCAGCGAAGGGGATACCGGGGGGGCAAGAGATACGCAGTATTTT. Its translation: CASSEGDTGGARDTQYF. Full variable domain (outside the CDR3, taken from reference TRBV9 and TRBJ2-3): DSGVTQTPKHLITATGQRVTLRCSPRSGDLSVYWYQQSLDQGLQFLIQYYNGEERAKGNILERFSAQQFPDLHSELNLSSLELGDSALYFCASSEGDTGGARDTQYFGPGTRLTVL.